The rows below give T cell receptor beta chains drawn from one sample of a study of T-cell memory formation after mild COVID-19. Each CDR3 protein is one row after TCRdb ran MiXCR on the 5' RACE reads. The sample has hundreds of thousands of distinct CDR3 sequences, about 16% seen once; the top ten hold around a fifth. Material for sequencing was PBMCs or a T cell subset sorted from them (not recorded which). These receptors originate from a man younger than 30 who had mild COVID-19 (a few samples of this study predate the infection). Cell type and time point are not known. The CDR3 runs from the conserved cysteine through the conserved F or W. D genes are given only for firm matches. Size is omitted from some rows. Given values are once, few, many or a class for expanded clones.

>few|.|TRBJ2-7|TRBV18
CASSPLPSSSYEQYF
TGTGCCAGCTCACCCCTGCCTTCAAGCTCCTACGAGCAGTACTTC
>.|.|TRBJ2-1|TRBV29-1
CSVEDPEGFYSYNEQFF
TGCAGCGTTGAAGATCCAGAGGGCTTCTACTCCTACAATGAGCAGTTCTTC
>.|.|TRBJ1-6|TRBV7-2
CASSLGLSNSPLHF
TGTGCCAGCAGCTTGGGACTGTCTAATTCACCCCTCCACTTT
>.|.|TRBJ2-3|TRBV21-1
CASSKASVRDTQYF
TGTGCCAGCAGCAAAGCCTCTGTACGAGATACGCAGTATTTT
>.|.|TRBJ2-1|TRBV10-3
CAISESSLNNEQFF
TGTGCCATCAGTGAGTCCTCTCTCAACAATGAGCAGTTCTTC
>.|TRBD1|TRBJ1-1|TRBV6-1
CASSMDRPMNTEAFF
TGTGCCAGCAGCATGGACAGGCCCATGAACACTGAAGCTTTCTTT
>.|.|TRBJ2-1|TRBV28
CASILHPGTNNEQFF
TGTGCCAGCATTTTACATCCCGGGACCAACAATGAGCAGTTCTTC
>few|TRBD1|TRBJ2-3|TRBV4-2
CASSQERQGASTDTQYF
TGTGCCAGCAGCCAAGAGAGGCAGGGGGCGAGCACAGATACGCAGTATTTT
>.|.|TRBJ1-1|TRBV5-1
CASSIRDTEAFF
TGCGCCAGCAGCATCAGGGATACTGAAGCTTTCTTT
>.|.|TRBJ2-3|TRBV6-6
CASSYSNPRGYTQYF
TGTGCCAGCAGTTACTCAAACCCGCGAGGGTACACGCAGTATTTT
>few|.|TRBJ2-7|TRBV7-2
CASSLSEGYEQYF
TGTGCCAGCAGCTTAAGCGAGGGCTACGAGCAGTACTTC
>few|.|TRBJ1-5|TRBV12-3/TRBV12-4
CASTIPGQPQHF
TGTGCCAGCACTATTCCAGGTCAGCCCCAGCATTTT
>few|.|TRBJ2-3|TRBV7-2
CASSLVLQDTQYF
TGTGCCAGCAGCTTAGTCCTCCAGGATACGCAGTATTTT
>many|.|TRBJ1-5|TRBV7-9
CASSFRDGQPQHF
TGTGCCAGCAGCTTCAGGGATGGTCAGCCCCAGCATTTT
>few|.|TRBJ2-3|TRBV2
CASSGISSTDTQYF
TGTGCCAGCAGTGGAATTTCTAGCACAGATACGCAGTATTTT
>.|TRBD2|TRBJ2-7|TRBV19
CASSTRGGLSYKQYF
TGTGCCAGTAGTACCCGGGGGGGCCTCTCCTACAAGCAGTACTTC
>.|.|TRBJ2-5|TRBV29-1
CSVEGRSLQETQYF
TGCAGCGTTGAGGGCCGAAGCTTACAAGAGACCCAGTACTTC
>few|.|TRBJ1-1|TRBV7-9
CASSLVGPEAFF
TGTGCCAGCAGCTTGGTGGGCCCTGAAGCTTTCTTT
>.|.|TRBJ2-1|TRBV7-9
CASSLVPEAHNEQFF
TGTGCCAGCAGCTTAGTACCAGAGGCCCACAATGAGCAGTTCTTC
>.|TRBD1|TRBJ1-1|TRBV6-4
CASSDHTGGKTEAFF
TGTGCCAGCAGTGACCACACAGGGGGCAAGACTGAAGCTTTCTTT
>few|.|TRBJ1-2|TRBV6-2/TRBV6-3
CASSHRDGRNPYGYTF
TGTGCCAGCAGTCATCGGGACGGACGAAACCCCTATGGCTACACCTTC
>.|TRBD1|TRBJ2-7|TRBV6-5
CASSFSGQGAYEQYF
TGTGCCAGCAGCTTTTCAGGACAGGGGGCCTACGAGCAGTACTTC
>few|.|TRBJ2-7|TRBV5-1
CASAVSPSRVEQYF
TGCGCCAGCGCCGTCTCACCTTCCCGCGTCGAGCAGTACTTC
>.|TRBD1|TRBJ1-1|TRBV20-1
CSARQGFGTEAFF
TGCAGTGCTCGACAGGGGTTCGGCACTGAAGCTTTCTTT
>few|.|TRBJ1-1|TRBV20-1
CSARDLAYPGMNTEAFF
TGCAGTGCTAGAGACCTGGCTTACCCTGGCATGAACACTGAAGCTTTCTTT
>.|.|TRBJ1-2|TRBV29-1
CSVGGYTF
TGCAGCGTTGGTGGCTACACCTTC
>few|.|TRBJ1-5|TRBV9
CAVIGEGNQPQHF
TGTGCCGTAATTGGCGAGGGCAATCAGCCCCAGCATTTT
>few|TRBD2|TRBJ2-1|TRBV4-3
CASSQASGGTYNEQFF
TGCGCCAGCAGCCAAGCTAGCGGGGGGACCTACAATGAGCAGTTCTTC
>.|.|TRBJ2-7|TRBV18
CASSPSRPYEQYF
TGTGCCAGCTCTCCTTCACGGCCCTACGAGCAGTACTTC
>.|TRBD2|TRBJ2-3|TRBV11-3
CASSLGLRTDTQYF
TGTGCCAGCAGCTTGGGACTACGGACAGATACGCAGTATTTT
>.|.|TRBJ2-1|TRBV12-3/TRBV12-4
CASRGAGRREQFF
TGTGCCAGCCGGGGGGCGGGTAGGAGGGAGCAGTTCTTC
>few|.|TRBJ2-7|TRBV5-1
CASSLERGEQYF
TGCGCCAGCAGCTTGGAACGAGGCGAGCAGTACTTC
>.|TRBD1|TRBJ1-6|TRBV9
CASSVRDRINSPLHF
TGTGCCAGCAGCGTCCGGGACAGGATTAATTCACCCCTCCACTTT
>many|.|TRBJ1-2|TRBV19
CASKSWQNYGYTF
TGTGCCAGTAAATCCTGGCAGAACTATGGCTACACCTTC
>.|TRBD1|TRBJ1-2|TRBV7-2
CASTPDRGNDGYTF
TGTGCCAGCACCCCGGACAGGGGGAATGATGGCTACACCTTC
>few|TRBD2|TRBJ2-3|TRBV7-2
CASSRGLADLDTQYF
TGTGCCAGCAGCCGCGGACTAGCCGATCTGGATACGCAGTATTTT
>.|.|TRBJ2-3|TRBV24-1
CATSDASKADPQYF
TGTGCCACCAGTGATGCGTCAAAGGCCGATCCGCAGTATTTT
>few|TRBD1|TRBJ1-1|TRBV30
CAWTTLFLGQGAGTEAFF
TGTGCCTGGACCACGCTTTTCCTGGGACAGGGGGCCGGCACTGAAGCTTTCTTT
>few|.|TRBJ2-1|TRBV12-3/TRBV12-4
CASRPGYQAYNEQFF
TGTGCCAGCAGACCGGGGTACCAAGCCTACAATGAGCAGTTCTTC
>.|.|TRBJ2-3|TRBV18
CASSPPGQRIDTQYF
TGTGCCAGCTCACCACCGGGTCAGAGGATAGATACGCAGTATTTT
>few|.|TRBJ1-2|TRBV28
CASSFTGTAANYGYTF
TGTGCCAGCAGTTTTACAGGGACGGCAGCTAACTATGGCTACACCTTC
>many|.|TRBJ2-1|TRBV24-1
CATSARGGRGNEQFF
TGTGCCACCAGTGCCAGGGGCGGAAGGGGCAATGAGCAGTTCTTC
>.|.|TRBJ2-3|TRBV6-4
CASRQQITDTQYF
TGTGCCAGCAGGCAGCAGATCACAGATACGCAGTATTTT
>few|TRBD1|TRBJ1-5|TRBV20-1
CSAREGAGNQPQHF
TGCAGTGCCCGTGAGGGGGCAGGCAATCAGCCCCAGCATTTT
>.|TRBD2|TRBJ2-7|TRBV29-1
CSVDGTSGGDYEQYF
TGCAGCGTGGATGGGACTAGCGGGGGAGATTACGAGCAGTACTTC
>few|.|TRBJ1-1|TRBV28
CASSIPQVNTEAFF
TGTGCCAGCAGTATACCCCAGGTGAACACTGAAGCTTTCTTT
>few|.|TRBJ1-1|TRBV7-2
CASSLQWVLNTEAFF
TGTGCCAGCAGCTTACAGTGGGTTCTGAACACTGAAGCTTTCTTT
>many|.|TRBJ2-7|TRBV15
CATNYRTGGRQYF
TGTGCCACCAACTATAGGACAGGAGGGCGGCAGTACTTC
>many|.|TRBJ2-7|TRBV7-2
CASSFLPGGRYYEQYF
TGTGCCAGCAGCTTTCTTCCCGGAGGACGGTACTACGAGCAGTACTTC